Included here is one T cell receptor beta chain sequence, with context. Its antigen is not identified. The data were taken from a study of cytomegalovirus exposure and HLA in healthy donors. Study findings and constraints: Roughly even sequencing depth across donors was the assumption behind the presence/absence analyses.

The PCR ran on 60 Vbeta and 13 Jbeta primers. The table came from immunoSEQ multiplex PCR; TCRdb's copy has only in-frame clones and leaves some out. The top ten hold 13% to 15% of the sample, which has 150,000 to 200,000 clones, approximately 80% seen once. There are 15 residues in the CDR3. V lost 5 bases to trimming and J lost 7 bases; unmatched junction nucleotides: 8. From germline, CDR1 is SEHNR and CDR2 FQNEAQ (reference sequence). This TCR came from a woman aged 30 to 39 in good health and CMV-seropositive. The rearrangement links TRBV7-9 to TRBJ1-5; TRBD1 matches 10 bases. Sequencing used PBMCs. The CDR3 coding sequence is TGTGCCAGCAGCCACGCCGGGACAGGGGAACAGCCCCAGCATTTT. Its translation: CASSHAGTGEQPQHF.